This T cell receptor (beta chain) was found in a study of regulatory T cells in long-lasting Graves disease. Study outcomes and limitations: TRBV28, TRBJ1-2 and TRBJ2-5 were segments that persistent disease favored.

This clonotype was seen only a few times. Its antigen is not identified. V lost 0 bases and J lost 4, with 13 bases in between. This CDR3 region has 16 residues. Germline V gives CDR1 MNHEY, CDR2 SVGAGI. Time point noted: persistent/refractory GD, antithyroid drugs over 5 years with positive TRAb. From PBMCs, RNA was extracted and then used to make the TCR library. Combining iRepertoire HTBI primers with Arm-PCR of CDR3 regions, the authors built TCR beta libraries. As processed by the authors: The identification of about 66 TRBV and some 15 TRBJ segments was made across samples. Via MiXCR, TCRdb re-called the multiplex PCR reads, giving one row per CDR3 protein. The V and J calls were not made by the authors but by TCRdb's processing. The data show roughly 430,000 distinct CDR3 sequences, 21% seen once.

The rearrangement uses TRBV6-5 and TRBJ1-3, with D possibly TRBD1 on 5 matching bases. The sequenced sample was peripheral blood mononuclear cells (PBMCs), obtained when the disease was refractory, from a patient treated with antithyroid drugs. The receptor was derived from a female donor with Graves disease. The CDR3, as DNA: TGTGCCAGCAGTTACTCGACCGCAGGGTTCGGAAACACCATATATTTT. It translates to CASSYSTAGFGNTIYF.